The source of this T cell receptor (beta chain) is a study of graft-versus-host responses after intestinal transplantation. For the study at large: Every recipient had anti-thymocyte globulin induction and two to four years of tacrolimus plus steroids.

At the end of the reaction, proliferating CFSE-low CD3+CD4+ and CD3+CD8+ responders were sorted. In its sample, this clone was seen a few times. Study-wide points: The authors found GvH clones in recipient marrow, some appearing first in ileum or blood.

Method: immunoSEQ multiplex PCR; TCRdb's copy keeps in-frame clones and lacks some. Found here are some 9,800 clones, 30% to 40% of them singletons; the top ten hold roughly 5%. CDR3 size: 16 residues. Trimming removed 3 bases from V and 6 bases from J, with 18 bases in between. Per germline, CDR1 LNHDA and CDR2 SQIVND (reference sequence). The chain links TRBV19 to TRBJ2-4; D gene uncertain. The sample in question was alloreactive CD4+ T cells from a mixed lymphocyte reaction culture, obtained before transplantation. The subset denotes: CFSE-low proliferating T cells sorted from roughly six-day pre-transplant mixed lymphocyte reaction (GvH or HvG direction). The clonotype was recovered from a human patient who was an organ donor for intestinal transplantation. The CDR3 bases are TGTGCCAGTAGTATGAATCGGGCAGAAATACGAAACATTCAGTACTTC. It codes for CASSMNRAEIRNIQYF.